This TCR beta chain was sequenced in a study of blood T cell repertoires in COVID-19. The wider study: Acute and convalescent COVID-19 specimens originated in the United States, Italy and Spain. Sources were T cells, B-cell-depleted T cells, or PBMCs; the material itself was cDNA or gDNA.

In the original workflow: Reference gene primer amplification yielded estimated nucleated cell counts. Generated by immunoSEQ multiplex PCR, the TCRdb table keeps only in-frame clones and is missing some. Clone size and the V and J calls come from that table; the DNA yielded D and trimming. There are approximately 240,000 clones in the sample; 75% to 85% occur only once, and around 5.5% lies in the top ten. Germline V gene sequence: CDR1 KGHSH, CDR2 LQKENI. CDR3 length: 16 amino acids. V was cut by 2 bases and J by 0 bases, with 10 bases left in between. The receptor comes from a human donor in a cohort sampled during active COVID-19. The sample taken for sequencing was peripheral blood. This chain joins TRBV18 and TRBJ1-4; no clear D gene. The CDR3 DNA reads TGTGCCAGCTCACCAAATCCCCCAGCAACTAATGAAAAACTGTTTTTT. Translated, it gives CASSPNPPATNEKLFF.